This T cell receptor beta chain comes out of a study of blood T cell repertoires in COVID-19. Study summary: Acute-phase and convalescent COVID-19 samples originated in the United States, Italy and Spain. T cells, B-cell-depleted T cells, or PBMCs supplied cDNA or gDNA.

From germline, CDR1 is SGHRS and CDR2 YFSETQ. Trimming took 4 bases from V and 0 from J; bases not matched to a gene: 6. The CDR3 has 15 amino acids. Per the study methods: Using reference gene primer amplification, nucleated cell counts were estimated. Sequencing used immunoSEQ multiplex PCR; TCRdb keeps in-frame clones, though not all of them. V and J calls plus clone size are reproduced from that table; the DNA served to infer D and trimming. The sample shows more than 120,000 clones, approximately 88% of them seen only once. Sequenced: peripheral blood. The rearrangement links TRBV5-1 to TRBJ1-2, with 7 bases matching TRBD1. This receptor was identified in a woman aged 50 to 60 with acute or convalescent COVID-19. The CDR3 protein is CASSPRQGPNYGYTF. The CDR3 DNA is TGCGCCAGCAGCCCTCGACAGGGCCCTAACTATGGCTACACCTTC.